The 16 T cell receptor beta chains below come from one sample, sequenced in a study of blood T cell repertoires in COVID-19. Clones were sequenced by immunoSEQ multiplex PCR, and TCRdb holds only the in-frame ones, with some missing. Here the sample spans 60,000 or so clones, roughly three quarters being singletons. The sequencing sample was made of peripheral blood. The receptors were gathered from a man aged 55 to 69 with acute or convalescent COVID-19.

This chain connects TRBV4-1 to TRBJ1-2; D is ambiguous. Trimming left V 0 bases short and J 8 bases short, with 13 bases between. This CDR3 is 14 amino acids long. Per the germline V gene, CDR1 is MGHRA and CDR2 is YSYEKL. In nucleotides, the CDR3 is TGCGCCAGCAGCCAAGATCCGGCTGGCGGAGGCTACACCTTC. Its translation is CASSQDPAGGGYTF.

A note on this clone: Other DNA sequences of this sample code for an identical CDR3. The chain has TRBV6-5 and TRBJ1-6, with D unclear. In germline, CDR1 is MNHEY, CDR2 SVGAGI. The V gene lost 2 bases and the J gene lost 4 bases, with 6 bases spanning the gap. The CDR3 runs 14 residues. The CDR3 nucleotides are TGTGCCAGCAGTTACCGGGGTTATAATTCACCCCTCCACTTT. It codes for CASSYRGYNSPLHF.

This clone was seen only once. The chain couples TRBV15 to TRBJ2-3, with no clear D. CDR3 size: 15 residues. Germline V lookup: CDR1 LNHNV, CDR2 YYDKDF (reference sequence). The V end lost 0 bases, the J end lost 4 bases, and 11 bases lay between the germline ends. Written as DNA, the CDR3 is TGTGCCACCAGCAGAGATCCCAGGTGGGCAGATACGCAGTATTTT. Translating it yields CATSRDPRWADTQYF.

This rearrangement joins TRBV11-2 to TRBJ2-1; the D gene is possibly TRBD1 (6 bases). Germline values: CDR1 SGHAT, CDR2 FQNNGV. Trimming cost V 5 bases and J 13 bases, with 18 bases left between them. This CDR3 spans 13 amino acids. CDR3 loop: CASSQSTVGTQFF. The DNA of the CDR3 is TGTGCCAGCAGCCAGAGCACAGTGGGGACACAGTTCTTC.

J is TRBJ2-6 and V is TRBV6-5, with D possibly being TRBD2 (5 bases). Deletions cut 5 bases from V and 4 bases from J, with 12 bases between. Per the germline V gene, CDR1 is MNHEY and CDR2 is SVGAGI. This CDR3 has 15 amino acids. CDR3 DNA sequence: TGTGCCAGCAGTCCTGGTGGGGAGGGGGCCAACGTCCTGACTTTC. Translating gives CASSPGGEGANVLTF.

The chain links TRBV5-1 to TRBJ2-5, with D possibly TRBD1 on 5 matching bases. The germline V gene has CDR1 SGHRS and CDR2 YFSETQ. The V gene lost 4 bases and the J gene lost 7 bases, with 14 bases spanning the gap. The CDR3 runs 13 residues. The CDR3 coding sequence is TGCGCCAGCAGCCCCTTAGGGGTCAGGACCCAGTACTTC. This encodes CASSPLGVRTQYF.

The chain uses TRBV15 and TRBJ2-7; 12 bases are a match to TRBD2. Looked up from germline, CDR1 is LNHNV and CDR2 is YYDKDF (reference sequence). The CDR3 is 16 residues long. The J segment lost 7 bases and the V segment lost 0 bases, leaving 7 bases of the junction unmatched. The CDR3 loop is CATSRDPLAGGREQYF. CDR3 bases: TGTGCCACCAGCAGAGACCCCCTAGCGGGGGGGAGGGAGCAGTACTTC.

The V gene is TRBV11-2, the J gene TRBJ1-1, with 7 bases lining up with TRBD1. V trimming: 5 bases; J trimming: 4 bases; junction bases outside the gene matches: 7. This CDR3 comprises 14 residues. Germline V gene lookup returns CDR1 SGHAT and CDR2 FQNNGV. CDR3 DNA: TGTGCCAGCAGCGGCTACAGGGGAGGCACTGAAGCTTTCTTT. This encodes CASSGYRGGTEAFF.

The V call is TRBV18, the J call TRBJ1-1; D perhaps matches TRBD1 (6 bases). Germline V gene lookup returns CDR1 KGHSH and CDR2 LQKENI. The ends were cut back, 4 bases at V and 3 bases at J, with 21 bases in the middle. The CDR3 runs to 17 residues. This CDR3 is CASSRLSDVTGDTEAFF. CDR3 bases: TGTGCCAGCTCACGACTGTCCGATGTGACAGGAGACACTGAAGCTTTCTTT.

The V and J genes are TRBV7-8 and TRBJ1-5; D is unclear. V lost 5 bases to trimming and J lost 2 bases, with 13 bases between them. CDR3 length equals 15 residues. Germline lookup yields CDR1 SGHVS and CDR2 FQNEAQ. In DNA form, the CDR3 reads TGTGCCAGCAGCCGAACCGCCCGGGGCAATCAGCCCCAGCATTTT. It codes for CASSRTARGNQPQHF.

The chain recombines TRBV7-9 with TRBJ1-4, with D possibly being TRBD1 (6 bases). Trimming cost V 3 bases and J 6 bases, with 14 bases left between them. Germline CDR1 and CDR2: SEHNR and FQNEAQ (reference sequence). The CDR3 has 15 amino acids. The CDR3 DNA reads as TGTGCCAGCAGCTTCCCGAGGGGGTCGGATGAAAAACTGTTTTTT. Amino acids: CASSFPRGSDEKLFF.

The chain combines TRBV5-1 with TRBJ2-6, with D possibly being TRBD1 (5 bases). Trimming took 1 base from V and 2 from J, leaving 13 bases between them. Germline-derived CDR1 and CDR2 are SGHRS and YFSETQ. The CDR3 extends over 17 amino acids. The CDR3 sequence is CASSLWQGLAGANVLTF. The CDR3 bases are TGCGCCAGCAGCTTGTGGCAGGGCCTCGCTGGGGCCAACGTCCTGACTTTC.

The chain links TRBV9 to TRBJ2-3; 7 nucleotides match TRBD1. CDR3 length equals 16 residues. CDR1 is SGDLS, CDR2 YYNGEE, per germline. V was clipped by 0 bases and J by 1 base; unmatched bases: 5. CDR3 protein: CASSVANRGGTDTQYF. CDR3 DNA: TGTGCCAGCAGCGTAGCCAACAGGGGAGGCACAGATACGCAGTATTTT.

The V gene is TRBV27, the J gene TRBJ1-2; 9 bases are shared with TRBD1. In germline, CDR1 is MNHEY, CDR2 SMNVEV (reference sequence). With V trimmed by 1 base and J by 8 bases, 23 bases remained unmatched. The CDR3 is 20 residues long. The CDR3 DNA sequence: TGTGCCAGCAGTTTATTCTCGGTTGTGACAGGGGGAGATATCTTAAAGGGCTACACCTTC. Translating gives CASSLFSVVTGGDILKGYTF.

This clone was seen more than once but under ten times. J is TRBJ2-1 and V is TRBV24-1; 9 nucleotides line up with TRBD1. V was clipped by 4 bases and J by 7 bases; unmatched bases: 10. The CDR3 runs 16 residues. Germline CDR1 is KGHDR and CDR2 is SFDVKD. The CDR3: CATSELGQGEANEQFF. CDR3 bases: TGTGCCACCAGTGAGCTGGGACAGGGCGAAGCGAATGAGCAGTTCTTC.

V is TRBV28 and J is TRBJ1-6; D is perhaps TRBD1 (6 bases). This CDR3 comprises 14 residues. Germline CDR1 reads MDHEN; CDR2 reads SYDVKM. The V and J ends lost 5 bases and 10 bases respectively, with 15 bases between them. The CDR3 protein is CASSRQGTVSPLHF. The DNA for the CDR3 is TGTGCCAGCAGTAGGCAGGGGACGGTGTCACCCCTCCACTTT.